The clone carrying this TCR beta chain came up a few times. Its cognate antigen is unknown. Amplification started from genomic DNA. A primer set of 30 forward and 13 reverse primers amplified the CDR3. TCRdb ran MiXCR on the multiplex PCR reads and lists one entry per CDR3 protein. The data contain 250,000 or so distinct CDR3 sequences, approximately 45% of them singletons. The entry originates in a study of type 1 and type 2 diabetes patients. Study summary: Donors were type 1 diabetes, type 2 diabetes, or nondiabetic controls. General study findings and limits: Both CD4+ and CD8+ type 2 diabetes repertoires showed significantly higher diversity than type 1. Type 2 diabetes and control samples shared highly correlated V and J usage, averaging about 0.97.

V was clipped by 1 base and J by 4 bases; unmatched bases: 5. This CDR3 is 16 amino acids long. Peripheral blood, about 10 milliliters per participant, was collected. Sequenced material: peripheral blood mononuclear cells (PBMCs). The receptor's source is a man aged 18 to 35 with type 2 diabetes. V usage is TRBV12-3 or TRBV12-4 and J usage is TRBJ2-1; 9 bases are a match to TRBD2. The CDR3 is CASSLVPAGGYNEQFF. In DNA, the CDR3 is TGTGCCAGCAGTTTAGTCCCAGCGGGGGGTTACAATGAGCAGTTCTTC.